This entry lists 32 T cell receptor beta chains sequenced from one sample in a study of shared clonotypes between healthy human individuals. Using immunoSEQ multiplex PCR, the repertoire was profiled, and TCRdb retains in-frame clones only, with some absent. The repertoire holds a few million clones, roughly 93% seen once, with 0.35% to 0.5% in the top ten. The sample comprised naive CD4+ T cells from PBMCs. Specified subset: CD45RA+ positively selected. These receptor sequences come from a man aged 18 to 30 in good health. Some clones in this sample may be carry-over from other donors' samples.

This chain uses TRBV28 with TRBJ1-4; a weak D match, TRBD1 (5 bases). The CDR3 runs 15 residues. Per the germline V gene, CDR1 is MDHEN and CDR2 is SYDVKM. The V end lost 4 bases, the J end lost 7 bases, and 16 bases lay between the germline ends. The CDR3, as DNA: TGTGCCAGCAGTTCCCCCTTGGGGGGGGGTGAAAAACTGTTTTTT. This sequence encodes CASSSPLGGGEKLFF.

This chain connects TRBV7-8 to TRBJ1-5, with 10 bases that match TRBD1. Looked up from germline, CDR1 is SGHVS and CDR2 is FQNEAQ. V dropped 2 bases and J dropped 1; count of bases not matched to a gene: 5. The CDR3 contains 17 residues. CDR3 sequence: CASSLRQGARSNQPQHF. In DNA, the CDR3 is TGTGCCAGCAGCTTAAGACAGGGGGCGAGGAGCAATCAGCCCCAGCATTTT.

The chain couples TRBV27 to TRBJ1-4, with 7 positions matching TRBD1. V was pared by 4 bases and J by 13 bases, with 15 bases of the junction left unmatched. Germline assignment: CDR1 MNHEY and CDR2 SMNVEV (reference sequence). The CDR3 is made up of 15 amino acids. The CDR3 DNA is TGTGCCAGCAGTTCTGCCTCGGACAGGCCACAAATACTGTTTTTT. The encoded protein is CASSSASDRPQILFF.

The chain uses TRBV5-1 and TRBJ2-1; 8 positions agree with TRBD2. Germline loops: CDR1 SGHRS, CDR2 YFSETQ. The CDR3 has 14 amino acids. Germline trimming cut 4 bases from V and 2 bases from J; bases unmatched to any gene: 2. For the CDR3, the DNA is TGCGCCAGCAGCCTGACTAGCGCCTACAATGAGCAGTTCTTC. Translation: CASSLTSAYNEQFF.

This chain uses TRBV6-5 with TRBJ2-5, with 7 bases identical to TRBD1. V dropped 2 bases and J dropped 5; count of bases not matched to a gene: 8. The CDR3 covers 15 residues. Germline assignment: CDR1 MNHEY and CDR2 SVGAGI. CDR3 in amino acids: CASSYGRGLWETQYF. The CDR3, as DNA: TGTGCCAGCAGTTACGGAAGGGGGCTCTGGGAGACCCAGTACTTC.

The chain is built from TRBV28 and TRBJ2-5; TRBD1 aligns across 11 bases. The CDR3 runs to 15 residues. CDR1 MDHEN and CDR2 SYDVKM come from the germline V gene. J was trimmed by 5 bases and V by 6 bases; bases with no gene match: 8. The CDR3 DNA follows: TGTGCCAGCAGCCGGGGGACAGGGGGAAGGGAGACCCAGTACTTC. This translates into CASSRGTGGRETQYF.

This CDR3 is CASSFPTTTGKRPYNEQFF. DNA for the CDR3: TGTGCCAGCAGTTTCCCCACTACGACAGGGAAGAGACCCTACAATGAGCAGTTCTTC. The chain couples TRBV27 to TRBJ2-1, with 7 bases aligning to TRBD1. Germline loops: CDR1 MNHEY, CDR2 SMNVEV (reference sequence). The CDR3 loop spans 19 amino acids. The ends lost 3 bases at V and 2 bases at J; junction bases unmatched: 16.

The chain uses TRBV27 and TRBJ2-7; TRBD1 matches at 8 bases. The CDR3 extends over 18 amino acids. Germline V gives CDR1 MNHEY, CDR2 SMNVEV (reference sequence). After removal of 5 bases from V and 0 bases from J, the junction contained 15 bases not matched to a gene. The CDR3 sequence is CASSRTSVRDRSSYEQYF. The CDR3 DNA is TGTGCCAGCAGTCGAACGAGCGTCCGGGACAGGAGCTCCTACGAGCAGTACTTC.

The chain couples TRBV7-6 to TRBJ1-1; 7 nucleotides match TRBD1. Germline CDR1 and CDR2: SGHVS and FNYEAQ. The CDR3 spans 17 residues. V trimming: 5 bases; J trimming: 8 bases; junction bases outside the gene matches: 20. DNA for the CDR3: TGTGCCAGCAGCATTAGGTCGGAACAGGGGAAGTTGGGCGAAGCTTTCTTT. Encoded protein: CASSIRSEQGKLGEAFF.

The sample holds a few counts of this clone. V and J are TRBV7-2 and TRBJ1-2, with unresolved D. The CDR3 loop spans 12 amino acids. Deletions cut 3 bases from V and 3 bases from J, with 5 bases between. Looked up from germline, CDR1 is SGHTA and CDR2 is FQGNSA. CDR3 DNA sequence: TGTGCCAGCAGCTTCGATGACTATGGCTACACCTTC. This encodes CASSFDDYGYTF.

V gene TRBV6-1 combines with J gene TRBJ1-4; D might be TRBD1 (6 bases). Germline CDR1 reads MNHNS; CDR2 reads SASEGT. This CDR3 is built from 15 residues. The ends were cut back, 5 bases at V and 5 bases at J, with 15 bases in the middle. The CDR3 protein is CASSPQGYQNEKLFF. The CDR3 region has the DNA TGTGCCAGCAGTCCACAGGGTTACCAGAATGAAAAACTGTTTTTT.

The V call is TRBV10-3, the J call TRBJ2-2, with 9 bases lining up with TRBD1. There are 15 residues in the CDR3. Germline V lookup: CDR1 ENHRY, CDR2 SYGVKD. The V segment lost 6 bases and the J segment 7 bases; nucleotides outside the gene matches: 9. DNA of the CDR3: TGTGCCATCAGGACGGGACAGGGCGGCGGCGGGGAGCTGTTTTTT. The encoded protein is CAIRTGQGGGGELFF.

As to this clone: The sample contains more than one DNA sequence encoding this CDR3. Written as DNA, the CDR3 is TGTGCCAGCTCACCCCGACAGGGTGGCGAGCAGTACTTC. Translated, it gives CASSPRQGGEQYF. The rearrangement joins TRBV18 to TRBJ2-7; TRBD1 matches at 7 bases. The germline CDR1 and CDR2 sequences are KGHSH and LQKENI. The CDR3 runs to 13 residues. V shed 3 bases, J shed 6 bases, and the junction held 5 bases outside the gene matches.

As concerns this clone: Other DNA variants within this sample encode the same CDR3. The CDR3 DNA reads TGTGCCAGCAGTCTAGAGGGGGGGCGACAGCCCCAGCATTTT. This gives the protein CASSLEGGRQPQHF. The chain couples TRBV7-8 to TRBJ1-5; TRBD1 is a possible D gene (6 bases). Looked up from germline, CDR1 is SGHVS and CDR2 is FQNEAQ. The CDR3 covers 14 residues. Between the trimmed V and J ends, which lost 6 bases and 7 bases, there was a span of 16 bases.

Of note for this clone: Different DNA sequences within this sample yield the same CDR3. The V and J genes are TRBV19 and TRBJ1-5; D is ambiguous. The germline gives CDR1 LNHDA, CDR2 SQIVND (reference sequence). V gave up 4 bases and J gave up 7 bases, with 8 bases separating them. CDR3 length: 12 residues. DNA for the CDR3: TGTGCCAGTAGTACTCAGAACCAGCCCCAGCATTTT. Translating it yields CASSTQNQPQHF.

As regards this clone: A junction end diverges from the germline sequence, so it may reflect a read error. The chain joins TRBV11-2 to TRBJ2-7, with 7 bases that match TRBD2. Germline V gene lookup returns CDR1 SGHAT and CDR2 FQNNGV. The CDR3 runs 16 residues. DNA of the CDR3: TGCGCCAGCAGCCAAGATCTTAGCGGGTACGCCTACGAGCAGTACTTC. It is translated as CASSQDLSGYAYEQYF.

This clone was found once. The rearrangement links TRBV27 to TRBJ1-2, with 8 bases that match TRBD1. V was clipped by 3 bases and J by 11 bases; unmatched bases: 8. The CDR3 spans 13 residues. Germline V gene data show CDR1 as MNHEY and CDR2 as SMNVEV (reference sequence). In DNA form, the CDR3 reads TGTGCCAGCAGTTTCGGACAGGGAAGAGGGTACACCTTC. This encodes CASSFGQGRGYTF.

The chain recombines TRBV5-1 with TRBJ2-1; 12 positions match TRBD2. This CDR3 spans 15 amino acids. The germline CDR1 and CDR2 sequences are SGHRS and YFSETQ. After removal of 1 base from V and 8 bases from J, the junction contained 4 bases not matched to a gene. Here the CDR3 reads CASSLLAGGSDEQFF. CDR3 sequence (DNA): TGCGCCAGCAGCTTGCTAGCGGGAGGGAGCGATGAGCAGTTCTTC.

This sequence joins TRBV6-1 and TRBJ2-7; D gene unclear. V was cut by 5 bases and J by 6 bases, with 11 bases left in between. CDR1 and CDR2 from the germline V gene are MNHNS and SASEGT. The CDR3 covers 12 residues. The DNA for the CDR3 is TGTGCCAGCAGTCGTGGTCTTAGCGAGCAGTACTTC. It is translated as CASSRGLSEQYF.

On this clone: Other DNA sequences in this sample translate to the same CDR3. This chain uses TRBV30 with TRBJ1-1; no clear D. Trimming pared 3 bases from V and 1 base from J, leaving 6 bases between. Germline V gene lookup returns CDR1 GTSNPN and CDR2 SVGIG (reference sequence). The CDR3 covers 12 residues. The CDR3 region has the DNA TGTGCCTGGAGCCCGAGGAACACTGAAGCTTTCTTT. It codes for CAWSPRNTEAFF.

This chain links TRBV6-1 with TRBJ2-7; either TRBD1 or TRBD2 may supply D (5 bases each). The ends were cut back, 7 bases at V and 1 base at J, with 11 bases in the middle. The CDR3 covers 13 residues. Germline lookup yields CDR1 MNHNS and CDR2 SASEGT. CDR3 nucleotide sequence: TGTGCCAGCACCCCTTGGGGGTCCTACGAGCAGTACTTC. It yields the protein CASTPWGSYEQYF.

The rearrangement joins TRBV30 to TRBJ1-4; TRBD1 is a possible D gene (6 bases). Trimming shortened V by 3 bases and J by 7 bases, and 6 bases separated the two germline ends. CDR3 size: 11 residues. CDR1 GTSNPN and CDR2 SVGIG come from the germline V gene (reference sequence). CDR3 sequence: CAWRGGEKLFF. DNA for the CDR3: TGTGCCTGGAGAGGGGGTGAAAAACTGTTTTTT. The whole variable domain, remainder taken from reference TRBV30 and TRBJ1-4, is SQTIHQWPATLVQPVGSPLSLECTVEGTSNPNLYWYRQAAGRGLQLLFYSVGIGQISSEVPQNLSASRPQDRQFILSSKKLLLSDSGFYLCAWRGGEKLFFGSGTQLSVL.

This clone was detected only once. The V and J genes are TRBV28 and TRBJ1-2, with 9 bases identical to TRBD1. The CDR3 runs to 14 residues. Per the germline V gene, CDR1 is MDHEN and CDR2 is SYDVKM. V lost 7 bases and J lost 8; bases outside the gene matches: 11. CDR3 nucleotides: TGTGCCAGCACCACACAGGGGGCAGGGTGGGGCTACACCTTC. This translates into CASTTQGAGWGYTF.

The chain links TRBV7-3 to TRBJ1-1; no reliable D call. CDR1 is SGHTA and CDR2 is FQGTGA in the germline V gene. This CDR3 is 17 amino acids long. The ends were cut back, 5 bases at V and 3 bases at J, with 22 bases in the middle. The CDR3: CASSLFPGPQPDTEAFF. CDR3 DNA: TGTGCCAGCAGCCTCTTTCCGGGCCCACAACCCGACACTGAAGCTTTCTTT. Using reference TRBV7-3 and TRBJ1-1 for the parts outside the CDR3, the full variable domain is GAGVSQTPSNKVTEKGKYVELRCDPISGHTALYWYRQSLGQGPEFLIYFQGTGAADDSGLPNDRFFAVRPEGSVSTLKIQRTERGDSAVYLCASSLFPGPQPDTEAFFGQGTRLTVV.

The chain carries TRBV7-6 and TRBJ1-4; the match to TRBD1 covers 12 bases. Trimming at V came to 6 bases and at J to 8 bases, leaving 13 bases not matched to a gene. CDR3 length equals 17 residues. Per the germline V gene, CDR1 is SGHVS and CDR2 is FNYEAQ. The CDR3 sequence is CASSLLGTGGAGEKLFF. The DNA of the CDR3 is TGTGCCAGCAGTTTACTTGGGACAGGGGGCGCGGGGGAAAAACTGTTTTTT.

V and J are TRBV5-4 and TRBJ1-1; possibly TRBD1 for D (6 bases). The CDR3 consists of 16 residues. Germline-derived CDR1 and CDR2 are SGHNT and YYREEE (reference sequence). The germline V and J ends were trimmed by 2 bases and 2 bases, with 16 bases remaining between them. The CDR3 loop is CASSFEGGSLNTEAFF. The CDR3 DNA sequence: TGTGCCAGCAGCTTTGAGGGGGGTTCCCTAAACACTGAAGCTTTCTTT.

The chain combines TRBV30 with TRBJ1-4; 7 nucleotides align to TRBD1. The CDR3 has 13 residues. V dropped 5 bases and J dropped 14; count of bases not matched to a gene: 14. In germline, CDR1 is GTSNPN, CDR2 SVGIG (reference sequence). CDR3 residues: CAWGNLPGQRLFF. DNA for the CDR3: TGTGCCTGGGGGAACCTACCGGGACAGCGTCTGTTTTTT.

This CDR3 reads CATSRERDRGLQETQYF. CDR3 DNA: TGTGCCACCAGCAGGGAACGGGACAGGGGACTCCAAGAGACCCAGTACTTC. The V gene is TRBV15, the J gene TRBJ2-5; 10 bases line up with TRBD1. Germline CDR1 is LNHNV and CDR2 is YYDKDF (reference sequence). The V and J ends lost 3 bases and 1 base, in that order; junction bases with no gene match: 8. The CDR3 is 17 residues long.

In regard to this clone: The junction and the germline gene differ at one end; a read error may be behind it. Additional DNA sequences in this sample encode the identical CDR3. This sequence joins TRBV18 and TRBJ2-3, with 7 bases matching TRBD1. CDR1 KGHSH and CDR2 LQKENI come from the germline V gene. This CDR3 contains 15 residues. CDR3 region: CASSPPGQTTDTQYF. The CDR3 DNA reads TGTGCCAGCTCCCCACCGGGACAGACCACAGATACGCAGTATTTT.

The chain combines TRBV9 with TRBJ1-1; a weak D match, TRBD1 (6 bases). Germline-derived CDR1 and CDR2 are SGDLS and YYNGEE. With 4 bases removed from V and 5 bases from J, the gap between germline ends came to 15 bases. The CDR3 is 14 amino acids. CDR3 coding DNA: TGTGCCAGCAGCCCGGACACAAGGGGGACTGAAGCTTTCTTT. It yields the protein CASSPDTRGTEAFF.

The gene calls are TRBV5-6 and TRBJ1-4; the D gene is possibly TRBD1 (5 bases). The germline V and J ends were trimmed by 0 bases and 10 bases, with 16 bases remaining between them. CDR1 and CDR2 (germline): SGHDT, YYEEEE. This CDR3 has 15 residues. In DNA form, the CDR3 reads TGTGCCAGCAGCTTGGGCCTCTCCGATGGGGGAAAACTGTTTTTT. Translating it yields CASSLGLSDGGKLFF.

This rearrangement joins TRBV19 to TRBJ2-4, with a possible D match to TRBD1 (5 bases). Trimming cost V 3 bases and J 5 bases, with 11 bases left between them. Germline loops: CDR1 LNHDA, CDR2 SQIVND (reference sequence). The CDR3 runs 14 residues. The CDR3 DNA follows: TGTGCCAGTAGTATTACAGGTGCGGAAAACATTCAGTACTTC. Amino acid sequence: CASSITGAENIQYF.